Sequencing of this T cell receptor (beta chain) was carried out in a study of shared clonotypes between healthy human individuals. None of the donors, who were healthy HIV-negative adults, had recently had acute infections or vaccinations. Per the authors' pipeline: Because ImmunoSEQ provided only junction sequences with no quality scores, the filtering differed. TCRdb keeps only in-frame clones here, not all; method: immunoSEQ multiplex PCR. That table supplies the V and J calls and clone size; D and trimming were determined from the DNA. This table has some 450,000 clones, around 77% appearing once. This clone was found many times. Sequenced material: PBMCs. This TCR came from a woman between 35 and 50 years old in good health. Some clones in this sample may be carry-over from other donors' samples.

This CDR3 reads CASSLVVGGELFF. The CDR3 DNA reads TGTGCCAGCAGTTTGGTCGTTGGCGGGGAGCTGTTTTTT. The chain couples TRBV27 to TRBJ2-2; no clear D. The CDR3 sequence is 13 residues long. V lost 3 bases to trimming and J lost 7 bases, with 9 bases between them. Germline V lookup: CDR1 MNHEY, CDR2 SMNVEV (reference sequence).